This T cell receptor (beta chain) originates from a study of metastatic and nonmetastatic thyroid tumors (dated by TCRdb to 2018 to 2020). Regarding the complete study: For patients with malignant and with benign thyroid disease, the researchers compared repertoires between peripheral blood samples and tumor or nodule tissue samples.

No treatment had been received by any patient before thyroid surgery. Using T-cell receptor beta sequencing, the researchers looked back retrospectively at clinical samples from patients, gathered between the early 2010s and the late 2010s. The germline V and J ends show losses of 5 bases and 1 base respectively, and no gene match explains 4 bases of the junction. The CDR1 and CDR2 encoded by the germline V gene (reference sequence) are LGHDT and YNNKEL. From the cysteine through the phenylalanine, the CDR3 covers 14 amino acids. The entry retains the CDR3 DNA only, 42 bases that are in frame from base 1. Libraries were built with PCR. The sequencing machine was an Illumina HiSeq 4000. High-throughput sequencing was used to profile the TCR beta-chain CDR3 region of every patient. Under the source paper's analysis protocol: Drawing on CDR3 differences between clinicopathological groups, the researchers built a classifier meant to tell apart patients with distant-metastatic papillary thyroid cancer. Repertoire diversity was assessed with the Shannon index, and tumor-blood repertoire similarity with the Morisita-Horn index. TCRdb took the public reads, trimmed them with fastp at Q25, ran MiXCR for clone calling and kept in-frame beta chains. The V and J calls were not made by the authors but by TCRdb's processing. Present in this sample are about 41,000 clones, roughly a quarter of which were seen just once. In total, the top ten clones hold roughly 15% of the sample.

Worth noting for this clone: Its specific antigen is unknown. No much larger clonotype is one base removed from it; base qualities were not supplied.

Here is what the overall study found, with its caveats: TCR beta diversity was reported as significantly higher in malignant tumors than in benign nodules, in both blood and tumor samples.

The TCR sequence derives from a female donor with papillary thyroid cancer or a benign thyroid nodule (not recorded which). Some clones in this sample may be carry-over from other donors' samples. Sequenced material: tumor tissue. The chain is encoded by TRBV3-1 joined to TRBJ2-7, with 8 middle bases fitting TRBD1. The CDR3 region reads CASSDRGRSYEQYF. Here is the DNA: TGTGCCAGCAGCGACAGGGGCCGATCCTACGAGCAGTACTTC.